What follows are 19 T cell receptor beta chains derived from one specimen sequenced in a study of blood T cell repertoires in COVID-19. Data came from immunoSEQ multiplex PCR; TCRdb stores just in-frame clones and leaves some out. This table has roughly 170,000 clones, approximately 80% appearing once. Sequenced input: peripheral blood. The source is a human donor in a cohort sampled during active COVID-19.

In this sample, this clone turned up once. The chain is built from TRBV7-9 and TRBJ2-2, with D unresolved. Germline-derived CDR1 and CDR2 are SEHNR and FQNEAQ (reference sequence). The V gene lost 11 bases and the J gene lost 4 bases, with 5 bases spanning the gap. This CDR3 has 10 amino acids. The CDR3 DNA reads as TGTGCCGGCCCCACCGGGGAGCTGTTTTTT. Its protein is CAGPTGELFF.

Worth noting for this clone: Other DNA sequences in the same sample also yield this CDR3. The chain couples TRBV5-6 to TRBJ2-7; 7 bases are shared with TRBD1. Trimming took 2 bases from V and 2 from J; bases not matched to a gene: 1. This CDR3 is built from 13 residues. Germline V gene lookup returns CDR1 SGHDT and CDR2 YYEEEE. CDR3 in amino acids: CASSFGTAYEQYF. The CDR3 region has the DNA TGTGCCAGCAGCTTCGGGACAGCCTACGAGCAGTACTTC.

The genes are TRBV5-1 and TRBJ2-3, with TRBD2 as a possible D gene (6 bases). Trimming took 4 bases from V and 6 from J, leaving 9 bases between them. The germline V gene has CDR1 SGHRS and CDR2 YFSETQ. The CDR3 is made up of 12 amino acids. CDR3 sequence: CASSRERDTQYF. The DNA of the CDR3 is TGCGCCAGCAGCCGGGAGAGGGATACGCAGTATTTT.

This chain joins TRBV9 and TRBJ2-3, with TRBD2 identical over 8 bases. Germline CDR1 is SGDLS and CDR2 is YYNGEE. This CDR3 spans 17 amino acids. The V gene end was trimmed by 4 bases and the J gene end by 2 bases; junction bases not matched to a gene: 12. This chain's CDR3 is CASSPYQTSADTDTQYF. The CDR3 DNA reads as TGTGCCAGCAGCCCCTATCAGACTAGCGCTGACACAGATACGCAGTATTTT.

In this sample, this clone turned up once. The gene calls are TRBV5-1 and TRBJ1-2; 7 nucleotides align to TRBD1. CDR1 and CDR2 (germline): SGHRS, YFSETQ. V gave up 4 bases and J gave up 2 bases; unmatched junction bases: 8. The length of the CDR3 is 15 residues. The CDR3: CASSAGQTLNYGYTF. DNA for the CDR3: TGCGCCAGCAGCGCGGGACAGACTCTGAACTATGGCTACACCTTC.

This clone was seen more than once but under ten times. The chain combines TRBV5-6 with TRBJ1-5; D possibly corresponds to TRBD1 (5 bases). The CDR3 runs to 12 residues. Trimming stripped 0 bases from V and 11 bases from J, with 9 bases between. CDR1 and CDR2 from the germline V gene are SGHDT and YYEEEE. The CDR3 DNA is TGTGCCAGCAGCTTGGGGAGGGGTTCCCAGCATTTT. It specifies CASSLGRGSQHF.

The V gene is TRBV14, the J gene TRBJ2-7; 7 nucleotides line up with TRBD1. This CDR3 contains 17 residues. Germline-derived CDR1 and CDR2 are SGHDN and FVKESK. The trim removed 0 bases at V and 2 bases at J, leaving 10 bases unmatched. This CDR3 is CASSQEPPGQSPYEQYF. The CDR3 DNA reads as TGTGCCAGCAGCCAAGAACCTCCGGGACAGAGTCCCTACGAGCAGTACTTC. Full variable domain (rest looked up from reference TRBV14 and TRBJ2-7): EAGVTQFPSHSVIEKGQTVTLRCDPISGHDNLYWYRRVMGKEIKFLLHFVKESKQDESGMPNNRFLAERTGGTYSTLKVQPAELEDSGVYFCASSQEPPGQSPYEQYFGPGTRLTVT.

The genes are TRBV3-1 (or the pseudogene TRBV3-2) and TRBJ1-1; no clear D. The CDR3 has 13 residues. V gave up 4 bases and J gave up 4 bases, with 10 bases separating them. From germline, CDR1 is LGHDT and CDR2 YNNKEL (reference sequence). The CDR3 sequence is CASSRDPGTEAFF. CDR3 bases: TGTGCCAGCAGCCGCGATCCGGGCACTGAAGCTTTCTTT.

This clone was counted between two and nine times. This chain links TRBV29-1 with TRBJ1-5; D might be TRBD1 (6 bases). Trimming removed 5 bases from V and 6 bases from J, with 20 bases in between. The length of the CDR3 is 15 residues. Germline-derived CDR1 and CDR2 are SQVTM and ANQGSEA. The CDR3 protein is CSVQTTAGEPQPQHF. The CDR3 region has the DNA TGCAGCGTTCAAACGACCGCAGGGGAACCTCAGCCCCAGCATTTT.

Written as DNA, the CDR3 is TGCGCCAGCAGCCAAGATGCGGCGGGCGTAGGATATGGCTACACCTTC. The encoded protein is CASSQDAAGVGYGYTF. The chain is built from TRBV4-1 and TRBJ1-2; no definite D call. V dropped 0 bases and J dropped 5 bases, with 16 bases sitting between them. Germline CDR1 reads MGHRA; CDR2 reads YSYEKL. The CDR3 has 16 amino acids.

The chain uses TRBV19 and TRBJ1-2; a weak D match, TRBD1 (5 bases). This CDR3 contains 12 residues. CDR1 and CDR2 (germline): LNHDA, SQIVND (reference sequence). Trimming pared 3 bases from V and 6 bases from J, leaving 8 bases between. The CDR3 nucleotides are TGTGCCAGTAGTATTCGGGGGGATGGCTACACCTTC. It yields the protein CASSIRGDGYTF.

This sequence joins TRBV30 and TRBJ2-1, with 13 bases fitting TRBD2. The CDR3 consists of 11 residues. The V and J ends lost 3 bases and 15 bases, in that order; junction bases with no gene match: 2. Germline V gives CDR1 GTSNPN, CDR2 SVGIG (reference sequence). The CDR3, as DNA: TGTGCCTGGAGGACTAGCGGGGGGCCGTTCTTC. Its translation: CAWRTSGGPFF.

The J gene is TRBJ1-5, the V gene TRBV27; D is unclear. V was shortened by 0 bases and J by 4 bases, with 19 bases between the two germline ends. The CDR3 consists of 18 residues. Looked up from germline, CDR1 is MNHEY and CDR2 is SMNVEV (reference sequence). CDR3 nucleotides: TGTGCCAGCAGTTTATCCCCCTCGCCCGGGAGAACGAATCAGCCCCAGCATTTT. Translated: CASSLSPSPGRTNQPQHF.

V gene TRBV5-8 combines with J gene TRBJ2-5; tentatively, D is TRBD1 (6 bases). Trimming stripped 2 bases from V and 3 bases from J, with 20 bases between. The CDR3 covers 17 residues. The V gene's germline CDR1 is SGHTS and CDR2 YDEGEE. Here the CDR3 reads CASSFFQGTVGKETQYF. The CDR3 DNA is TGTGCCAGCAGCTTTTTCCAGGGGACGGTGGGCAAAGAGACCCAGTACTTC.

There are many counts of this clone. The genes are TRBV3-1 (or the pseudogene TRBV3-2) and TRBJ2-7; D is perhaps TRBD1 (6 bases). Germline CDR1 LGHDT, CDR2 YNNKEL (reference sequence). The CDR3 sequence is 15 residues long. With 1 base removed from V and 1 base from J, the gap between germline ends came to 11 bases. CDR3 in amino acids: CASSQGMDSSYEQYF. The DNA for the CDR3 is TGTGCCAGCAGCCAAGGGATGGACAGTTCCTACGAGCAGTACTTC.

The chain has TRBV5-1 and TRBJ2-2; the match to TRBD1 covers 7 bases. The CDR3 length is 15 residues. CDR1 is SGHRS and CDR2 is YFSETQ in the germline V gene. The V gene end was trimmed by 5 bases and the J gene end by 1 base; junction bases not matched to a gene: 5. The CDR3 coding sequence is TGCGCCAGCAGTTCCGGGACAGTGAACACCGGGGAGCTGTTTTTT. It is translated as CASSSGTVNTGELFF.

The chain combines TRBV7-7 with TRBJ2-5; 11 bases line up with TRBD2. Germline V lookup: CDR1 SSHAT, CDR2 FNYEAQ (reference sequence). The CDR3 runs 15 residues. V lost 2 bases to trimming and J lost 1 base; unmatched junction nucleotides: 0. The CDR3 coding sequence is TGTGCCAGCAGCTTAACTAGCGGGGGCCAAGAGACCCAGTACTTC. It codes for CASSLTSGGQETQYF.

The chain recombines TRBV12-3 or TRBV12-4 with TRBJ1-5; 12 bases match TRBD1. This CDR3 has 12 amino acids. Trimming removed 5 bases from V and 15 bases from J; junction bases left unmatched: 5. This CDR3 is CASSLGTGGRHF. In DNA, the CDR3 is TGTGCCAGCAGTCTCGGGACAGGGGGCCGGCATTTT.

The chain joins TRBV5-6 to TRBJ2-1, with 8 bases lining up with TRBD2. There are 16 residues in the CDR3. Germline V gene sequence: CDR1 SGHDT, CDR2 YYEEEE. The V gene end was trimmed by 0 bases and the J gene end by 3 bases; junction bases not matched to a gene: 5. DNA of the CDR3: TGTGCCAGCAGCTTGGGCGGGGGGCGAAGCTACAATGAGCAGTTCTTC. Residues: CASSLGGGRSYNEQFF.